This passage covers 32 T cell receptor beta chains from one sample sequenced in a study of T cell repertoires in cytomegalovirus infection (dated by TCRdb to about 2019). The sequencing machine was an Illumina HiSeq 1500. The raw public reads went through TCRdb reprocessing: fastp at Q25, MiXCR clone calling, in-frame beta chains kept. Each CDR3 protein appears once, grouped with its most common genes and DNA. In all, the sample holds 310,000 or so distinct CDR3 sequences, and roughly 26% of those were seen once. The top ten constitute more than 11% of the sample. Input material: PBMCs. All receptors derive from a human donor in good health (CMV status not recorded). Some clones in this sample may be carry-over from other donors' samples.

Turning to this clonotype: One junction end disagrees with the germline gene, perhaps due to a read error. The J gene is TRBJ1-1, the V gene TRBV14; no reliable D call. The CDR3 runs to 12 residues. Germline V CDR1 and CDR2: SGHDN, FVKESK. CDR3 protein: CASSQDRTTKTF. CDR3 DNA sequence: TGTGCCAGCAGCCAAGACAGGACGACTAAAACCTTT.

This clonotype was recorded once. The chain carries TRBV6-5 and TRBJ1-2; TRBD1 matches at 8 bases. Germline CDR1 MNHEY, CDR2 SVGAGI. V lost 1 base, J lost 4 bases, and 5 bases stayed unmatched. This CDR3 comprises 15 residues. CDR3 residues: CASSYLTGASYGYTF. As DNA, the CDR3 is TGTGCCAGCAGTTACTTGACAGGGGCGAGCTATGGCTACACCTTC.

This clonotype was recorded once. This sequence joins TRBV18 and TRBJ1-6; D might be TRBD1 (5 bases). Germline lookup yields CDR1 KGHSH and CDR2 LQKENI. The CDR3 consists of 14 residues. Trimming took off 6 bases at V and 7 bases at J, with 13 bases between the two ends. The CDR3 nucleotides read TGTGCCAGCTCGCCAGGGATTCTGAATTCACCCCTCCACTTT. Residues: CASSPGILNSPLHF.

The chain uses TRBV11-2 and TRBJ2-7, with 7 bases that match TRBD1. The CDR3 runs 15 residues. J gave up 2 bases and V 3 bases, and 7 bases lay outside the gene matches. Germline V gene data show CDR1 as SGHAT and CDR2 as FQNNGV. The CDR3 spells CASSFSGRGTYEQYF. CDR3 in DNA: TGTGCCAGCAGCTTTAGTGGCAGGGGGACCTACGAGCAGTACTTC.

Points on this clonotype: At one boundary the junction diverges from the germline segment, which might be a read error. This sequence joins TRBV7-2 and TRBJ1-1; 7 positions agree with TRBD1. CDR3 length equals 11 residues. Per germline, CDR1 SGHTA and CDR2 FQGNSA. Here the CDR3 reads CASSLEGAQGF. CDR3 coding DNA: TGTGCCAGCAGCTTAGAGGGGGCGCAGGGGTTT.

The rearrangement joins TRBV27 to TRBJ2-1; possible D gene TRBD2, 6 bases. This CDR3 is built from 15 residues. Trimming removed 4 bases at V and 2 bases at J, with 12 bases between. Germline V CDR1 and CDR2: MNHEY, SMNVEV (reference sequence). The CDR3 region has the DNA TGTGCCAGCAGTTCCCGGGGGTCGCCCTACAATGAGCAGTTCTTC. Amino acids: CASSSRGSPYNEQFF.

In its sample, this clonotype was seen a few times. The chain employs TRBV29-1 and TRBJ2-4, with D maybe TRBD2 (6 bases). The V end lost 3 bases, the J end lost 4 bases, and 7 bases lay between the germline ends. The CDR3 is 12 amino acids. From germline, CDR1 is SQVTM and CDR2 ANQGSEA. CDR3 protein: CSVDGGKNIQYF. The CDR3 nucleotides are TGCAGCGTTGATGGGGGGAAAAACATTCAGTACTTC.

This rearrangement joins TRBV5-1 to TRBJ1-1, with D possibly TRBD1 on 6 matching bases. Trimming cost V 4 bases and J 1 base, with 11 bases left between them. Germline CDR1 is SGHRS and CDR2 is YFSETQ. This CDR3 has 14 amino acids. The CDR3 protein is CASSPDRRNTEAFF. CDR3 coding DNA: TGCGCCAGCAGCCCTGACAGGAGGAACACTGAAGCTTTCTTT.

This clonotype was counted a few times. V gene TRBV11-2 combines with J gene TRBJ1-1; 7 nucleotides match TRBD1. V lost 0 bases, J lost 5 bases, and 18 bases stayed unmatched. Germline V CDR1 and CDR2: SGHAT, FQNNGV. The CDR3 sequence is 19 residues long. CDR3 DNA: TGTGCCAGCAGCTTAGATCCGGGGGGCGCAGGGGGGGGGAAGACTGAAGCTTTCTTT. Its translation: CASSLDPGGAGGGKTEAFF.

In its sample, this clonotype was seen a few times. The V call is TRBV10-3, the J call TRBJ2-3; 11 bases line up with TRBD2. J was trimmed by 4 bases and V by 6 bases; bases with no gene match: 9. This CDR3 has 16 amino acids. Germline-derived CDR1 and CDR2 are ENHRY and SYGVKD. This CDR3 is CAIRGYSGGAPDTQYF. CDR3 nucleotide sequence: TGTGCCATCAGGGGATATAGCGGGGGGGCCCCAGATACGCAGTATTTT.

This clonotype occurred many times. The chain links TRBV7-2 to TRBJ2-1, with no clear D. The CDR3 spans 13 residues. Germline CDR1 and CDR2: SGHTA and FQGNSA. Between the trimmed V and J ends, which lost 3 bases and 7 bases, there was a span of 10 bases. As DNA, the CDR3 is TGTGCCAGCAGCTTGGGTAGGCGTAATGAGCAGTTCTTC. It translates to CASSLGRRNEQFF.

J is TRBJ1-3 and V is TRBV12-3 or TRBV12-4; D is unclear. Trimming pared 6 bases from V and 0 bases from J, leaving 12 bases between. The length of the CDR3 is 15 residues. The DNA for the CDR3 is TGTGCCAGCAGATATCTTAGTTACTCTGGAAACACCATATATTTT. It translates to CASRYLSYSGNTIYF.

This clonotype has just a few counts. The V call is TRBV2, the J call TRBJ1-2; possible D gene TRBD1, 6 bases. V was trimmed by 3 bases and J by 5 bases, leaving 16 bases between them. This CDR3 has 15 residues. From germline, CDR1 is SNHLY and CDR2 FYNNEI. CDR3 nucleotide sequence: TGTGCCAGCAGTGAGAATACGGGGGGCAGATATGGCTACACCTTC. Residues: CASSENTGGRYGYTF. The variable domain in full, completed from reference TRBV2 and TRBJ1-2, reads EPEVTQTPSHQVTQMGQEVILRCVPISNHLYFYWYRQILGQKVEFLVSFYNNEISEKSEIFDDQFSVERPDGSNFTLKIRSTKLEDSAMYFCASSENTGGRYGYTFGSGTRLTVV.

This clonotype was counted between two and nine times. V is TRBV6-5 and J is TRBJ1-1; 10 nucleotides agree with TRBD1. J lost 2 bases, V lost 6 bases, and 18 bases had no gene match. Germline V gene lookup returns CDR1 MNHEY and CDR2 SVGAGI. CDR3 length equals 19 residues. CDR3: CASSTTRRLDRGRNTEAFF. CDR3 DNA: TGTGCCAGCAGCACCACGCGGCGTCTTGACAGGGGGCGAAACACTGAAGCTTTCTTT.

The sample holds a few counts of this clonotype. The chain employs TRBV14 and TRBJ2-7; no clear D. CDR3 length: 12 amino acids. Germline CDR1 reads SGHDN; CDR2 reads FVKESK. Trimming pared 3 bases from V and 7 bases from J, leaving 10 bases between. CDR3 nucleotides: TGTGCCAGCAGCCAGGGATTTGGGGAGCAGTACTTC. This translates into CASSQGFGEQYF.

This clonotype was found many times. This chain uses TRBV7-2 with TRBJ2-7, with 13 positions matching TRBD2. Looked up from germline, CDR1 is SGHTA and CDR2 is FQGNSA. V dropped 5 bases and J dropped 7; count of bases not matched to a gene: 8. This CDR3 has 15 residues. CDR3 in amino acids: CASSTGLAGVKEQYF. DNA of the CDR3: TGTGCCAGCAGCACCGGACTAGCGGGAGTTAAAGAGCAGTACTTC.

This clonotype was counted a few times. V gene TRBV12-3 or TRBV12-4 combines with J gene TRBJ1-5; weak D call: TRBD1 (6 bases). The V and J ends lost 7 bases and 2 bases respectively, with 15 bases between them. The CDR3 is 15 amino acids. CDR3 nucleotide sequence: TGTGCCAGCACCATAGGGGGGTTGCGCAATCAGCCCCAGCATTTT. Translated, it gives CASTIGGLRNQPQHF.

The chain joins TRBV7-2 to TRBJ2-1; 7 positions agree with TRBD2. V lost 2 bases, J lost 5 bases, and 12 bases stayed unmatched. Germline V lookup: CDR1 SGHTA, CDR2 FQGNSA. The CDR3 runs to 17 residues. CDR3 in DNA: TGTGCCAGCAGCTTACACCGGGAGACTAGCAGCCACAATGAGCAGTTCTTC. This sequence encodes CASSLHRETSSHNEQFF.

This clonotype came up many times. V gene TRBV11-3 combines with J gene TRBJ2-7; no clear D gene. CDR3 length: 13 amino acids. V was shortened by 3 bases and J by 3 bases, with 9 bases between the two germline ends. From germline, CDR1 is SGHNT and CDR2 YENEEA. CDR3 in DNA: TGTGCCAGCAGCTTCGGCCCTTACTACGAGCAGTACGTC. As protein: CASSFGPYYEQYV.

This clonotype was seen once. Given a much more abundant clone one base away, this may be a read error. V usage is TRBV5-4 and J usage is TRBJ2-1; 15 bases fit TRBD2. V shed 4 bases, J shed 9 bases, and the junction held 5 bases outside the gene matches. CDR1 and CDR2 from the germline V gene are SGHNT and YYREEE (reference sequence). The CDR3 runs to 15 residues. Here the CDR3 reads CASSPGTSGRIEQFF. The CDR3 DNA follows: TGTGCCAGCAGCCCCGGGACTAGCGGGAGGATTGAGCAGTTCTTC. The full variable domain, in which reference TRBV5-4 and TRBJ2-1 provide the parts outside the CDR3, is ETGVTQSPTHLIKTRGQQVTLRCSSQSGHNTVSWYQQALGQGPQFIFQYYREEENGRGNFPPRFSGLQFPNYSSELNVNALELDDSALYLCASSPGTSGRIEQFFGPGTRLTVL.

The gene calls are TRBV7-2 and TRBJ2-7, with a tentative D call TRBD2 (5 bases). The CDR3 spans 13 residues. Trimming took 5 bases from V and 7 from J, leaving 15 bases between them. CDR1 is SGHTA, CDR2 FQGNSA, per germline. CDR3 in amino acids: CASSPRTPGEQYF. The CDR3 DNA reads as TGTGCCAGCAGCCCCCGGACGCCGGGAGAGCAGTACTTC.

The chain has TRBV6-5 and TRBJ1-2, with TRBD1 identical over 7 bases. The CDR3 totals 17 residues. Germline trimming cut 0 bases from V and 7 bases from J; bases unmatched to any gene: 14. Germline V lookup: CDR1 MNHEY, CDR2 SVGAGI. The CDR3: CASSYSPTGLEFSGYTF. In DNA form, the CDR3 reads TGTGCCAGCAGTTACTCTCCGACAGGGCTAGAATTCAGTGGCTACACCTTC.

The chain uses TRBV12-3 or TRBV12-4 and TRBJ2-2; TRBD1 matches at 9 bases. This CDR3 contains 15 residues. Unmatched junction bases numbered 7, after V lost 6 bases and J lost 5 bases. CDR3 coding DNA: TGTGCCAGCAGCCCCGGGACAGGGTTGACCGGGGAGCTGTTTTTT. Encoded protein: CASSPGTGLTGELFF.

This clonotype was observed at least ten times. V and J are TRBV7-2 and TRBJ2-3, with D possibly being TRBD1 (5 bases). The CDR3 length is 14 residues. The V gene lost 3 bases and the J gene lost 1 base, with 8 bases spanning the gap. Germline V CDR1 and CDR2: SGHTA, FQGNSA. CDR3 nucleotides: TGTGCCAGCAGCTTTGGGGCCGGCACAGATACGCAGTATTTT. Translation: CASSFGAGTDTQYF. The variable domain in full, with the rest retrieved from reference TRBV7-2 and TRBJ2-3, is GAGVSQSPSNKVTEKGKDVELRCDPISGHTALYWYRQSLGQGLEFLIYFQGNSAPDKSGLPSDRFSAERTGGSVSTLTIQRTQQEDSAVYLCASSFGAGTDTQYFGPGTRLTVL.

As regards this clonotype: This may arise from a read error, as a much more abundant clone is one base away. The chain has TRBV7-2 and TRBJ1-2; TRBD1 might be the D (6 bases). Germline values: CDR1 SGHTA, CDR2 FQGNSA. This CDR3 spans 12 amino acids. The CDR3 protein is CASSLDGTHYIF. As DNA, the CDR3 is TGTGCCAGCAGCTTAGACGGGACACACTACATCTTC. Drawing the rest from reference TRBV7-2 and TRBJ1-2, the complete variable domain is GAGVSQSPSNKVTEKGKDVELRCDPISGHTALYWYRQSLGQGLEFLIYFQGNSAPDKSGLPSDRFSAERTGGSVSTLTIQRTQQEDSAVYLCASSLDGTHYIFGSGTRLTVV.

This clonotype was seen ten or more times. The chain links TRBV7-2 to TRBJ1-5, with D possibly being TRBD1 (5 bases). Between the trimmed V and J ends, which lost 4 bases and 6 bases, there was a span of 16 bases. CDR3 size: 15 residues. Germline V gene lookup returns CDR1 SGHTA and CDR2 FQGNSA. For the CDR3, the DNA is TGTGCCAGCAGCTACGAAGAGCCGGGGGTTCAGCCCCAGCATTTT. It yields the protein CASSYEEPGVQPQHF.

This clonotype was detected a few times. The J gene is TRBJ2-2, the V gene TRBV20-1, with 7 bases lining up with TRBD2. The germline V gene encodes CDR1 DFQATT and CDR2 SNEGSKA (reference sequence). The length of the CDR3 is 14 residues. The V segment lost 6 bases and the J segment 1 base; nucleotides outside the gene matches: 5. CDR3 protein: CSAPRGENTGELFF. DNA of the CDR3: TGCAGTGCCCCTCGGGGGGAGAACACCGGGGAGCTGTTTTTT.

This clonotype has just a few counts. This rearrangement joins TRBV12-3 or TRBV12-4 to TRBJ2-1; 11 nucleotides align to TRBD2. This CDR3 has 15 residues. Losses at the gene ends were 6 bases for V and 7 bases for J; bases not matched to a gene: 8. CDR3 amino acids: CASSHSGRANNEQFF. In DNA form, the CDR3 reads TGTGCCAGCAGCCATAGCGGGAGGGCCAATAATGAGCAGTTCTTC.

The chain couples TRBV12-3 or TRBV12-4 to TRBJ2-1, with 10 positions matching TRBD2. The V gene end was trimmed by 7 bases and the J gene end by 7 bases; junction bases not matched to a gene: 10. The CDR3 sequence is 15 residues long. CDR3 amino acids: CASTLSGGALNEQFF. DNA for the CDR3: TGTGCCAGCACCCTCAGCGGGGGGGCCTTAAATGAGCAGTTCTTC.

This clonotype was seen a handful of times. The chain employs TRBV11-3 and TRBJ2-2; D perhaps matches TRBD1 (8 bases). CDR3 length: 16 amino acids. Germline values: CDR1 SGHNT, CDR2 YENEEA. Trimming cost V 4 bases and J 7 bases, with 19 bases left between them. Here the CDR3 reads CASSSRGLGRNGELFF. In DNA, the CDR3 is TGTGCCAGCAGCTCCAGGGGGCTCGGGAGGAACGGGGAGCTGTTTTTT.

The rearrangement uses TRBV29-1 and TRBJ1-1; D is uncertain. The CDR3 contains 12 residues. Deletions cut 4 bases from V and 0 bases from J, with 6 bases between. Germline V gene data show CDR1 as SQVTM and CDR2 as ANQGSEA. CDR3 DNA sequence: TGCAGCGTTGCGGTCATGAACACTGAAGCTTTCTTT. Translated, it gives CSVAVMNTEAFF.

The V gene is TRBV4-3, the J gene TRBJ1-6; D not resolved. This CDR3 region has 15 residues. Germline V gene data show CDR1 as LGHNA and CDR2 as YSLEER. Trimming took off 0 bases at V and 5 bases at J, with 8 bases between the two ends. Here the CDR3 DNA reads TGCGCCAGCAGCCAAGATCGACAAGATAATTCACCCCTCCACTTT. This gives the protein CASSQDRQDNSPLHF.